This passage covers 16 T cell receptor beta chains from one sample sequenced in a study of immune reconstitution after stem cell transplant in scleroderma. From the RT-PCR reads, TCRdb called clonotypes with MiXCR, one entry per CDR3 protein. The sample consists of about 1,900 distinct CDR3 sequences, roughly 13% of them appearing once. The specimen was taken before or after autologous hematopoietic stem cell transplantation (not recorded which). The source is a female donor with systemic sclerosis.

Relative to its sample, this clonotype is medium-sized (0.01 to 0.1%). The rearrangement uses TRBV6-2 or TRBV6-3 and TRBJ1-1; the match to TRBD1 covers 9 bases. CDR1 MNHEY and CDR2 SVGEGT come from the germline V gene. V shed 5 bases and J 7 bases; nucleotides not matched to a gene: 11. The CDR3 covers 15 residues. CDR3 in DNA: TGTGCCAGCAGTATCCCACAGGGGGCGAGAGGTGAAGCTTTCTTT. The encoded protein is CASSIPQGARGEAFF.

By share, this clonotype counts as medium-sized. The CDR3 loop reads CAENRDNEQFF. CDR3 coding DNA: TGCGCCGAAAACAGGGACAATGAGCAGTTCTTC. The chain joins TRBV5-1 to TRBJ2-1, with D perhaps TRBD1 (6 bases). The V end lost 10 bases, the J end lost 5 bases, and 10 bases lay between the germline ends. CDR3 size: 11 residues. CDR1 and CDR2 from the germline V gene are SGHRS and YFSETQ.

The rearrangement links TRBV6-1 to TRBJ1-3; maybe TRBD1 (5 bases). The CDR3 loop spans 18 amino acids. Germline V gene sequence: CDR1 MNHNS, CDR2 SASEGT. The V end lost 6 bases, the J end lost 0 bases, and 21 bases lay between the germline ends. CDR3 in amino acids: CASRHRLETPYSGNTIYF. The CDR3 DNA is TGTGCCAGCAGACACAGGCTGGAGACCCCGTACTCTGGAAACACCATATATTTT.

This chain links TRBV4-3 with TRBJ2-2; D not resolved. This CDR3 contains 14 residues. V gave up 5 bases and J gave up 4 bases, with 11 bases separating them. The germline gives CDR1 LGHNA, CDR2 YSLEER. The CDR3 DNA reads as TGCGCCAGCAGCTTAAGGTGGAGCACCGGGGAGCTGTTTTTT. Its protein is CASSLRWSTGELFF.

This clonotype is medium-sized by share. A junction boundary mismatches the germline segment, possibly from a read error. CDR3 sequence reads: CASSLDRYNEQFF. CDR3 nucleotide sequence: TGTGCTAGCAGCCTAGACAGATATAATGAGCAGTTCTTC. The J gene is TRBJ2-1, the V gene TRBV7-7, with D perhaps TRBD1 (5 bases). The CDR3 spans 13 residues. Germline values: CDR1 SSHAT, CDR2 FNYEAQ (reference sequence).

This clonotype was found a few times. The chain combines TRBV6-2 or TRBV6-3 with TRBJ1-4; D is unclear. Germline values: CDR1 MNHEY, CDR2 SVGEGT. The CDR3 has 14 residues. Trimming removed 7 bases from V and 3 bases from J, with 12 bases in between. CDR3 amino acids: CASIPAASNEKLFF. The CDR3 coding sequence is TGTGCCAGCATACCCGCGGCATCTAATGAAAAACTGTTTTTT.

This chain connects TRBV7-2 to TRBJ1-1; possible D gene TRBD1, 6 bases. The CDR3 sequence is 13 residues long. Trimming removed 3 bases at V and 1 base at J, with 6 bases between. CDR1 and CDR2 (germline): SGHTA, FQGNSA. CDR3 protein: CASSLTGNTEAFF. In DNA form, the CDR3 reads TGTGCCAGCAGCTTGACAGGGAACACTGAAGCTTTCTTT.

In its sample, this clonotype was seen many times. This chain uses TRBV20-1 with TRBJ1-2, with 10 bases matching TRBD1. Germline lookup yields CDR1 DFQATT and CDR2 SNEGSKA (reference sequence). J was trimmed by 0 bases and V by 1 base; bases with no gene match: 11. The CDR3 loop spans 18 amino acids. The CDR3 bases are TGCAGTGCTAGAGGGGGTCTTGACAGGGGGCCAGCTAACTATGGCTACACCTTC. Its protein is CSARGGLDRGPANYGYTF.

By sample share, this clonotype is medium-sized. This chain uses TRBV3-1 with TRBJ2-1; TRBD2 agrees at 8 bases. The CDR3 contains 13 residues. Germline lookup yields CDR1 LGHDT and CDR2 YNNKEL (reference sequence). Trimming removed 7 bases from V and 5 bases from J; junction bases left unmatched: 4. DNA of the CDR3: TGTGCCAGCACCTCGCGGGGGGACAATGAGCAGTTCTTC. Translation: CASTSRGDNEQFF.

The chain has TRBV20-1 and TRBJ2-1; 9 bases agree with TRBD2. Germline V gene data show CDR1 as DFQATT and CDR2 as SNEGSKA (reference sequence). V dropped 7 bases and J dropped 6; count of bases not matched to a gene: 7. The CDR3 is 13 residues long. Written as DNA, the CDR3 is TGCAGTGGAGGGCGGGGGGGCCTCAATGAGCAGTTCTTC. It translates to CSGGRGGLNEQFF.

This clonotype is medium-sized (0.01 to 0.1%) in the sample. The chain has TRBV7-8 and TRBJ2-2, with 8 nucleotides matching TRBD1. From germline, CDR1 is SGHVS and CDR2 FQNEAQ. CDR3 length: 14 residues. V dropped 3 bases and J dropped 7; count of bases not matched to a gene: 4. This CDR3 is CASSLQGAGGELFF. Here the CDR3 DNA reads TGTGCCAGCAGCTTGCAGGGGGCCGGCGGGGAGCTGTTTTTT.

In its sample, this clonotype was seen a few times. This chain joins TRBV7-2 and TRBJ2-7; TRBD2 agrees at 10 bases. CDR1 is SGHTA and CDR2 is FQGNSA in the germline V gene. Trimming at V came to 9 bases and at J to 1 base, leaving 9 bases not matched to a gene. The CDR3 consists of 15 residues. DNA for the CDR3: TGTGCCAGTAAAGGTGGACTAGCGGAATCCTACGAGCAGTACTTC. It yields the protein CASKGGLAESYEQYF.

By frequency in the sample, this clonotype is large. V usage is TRBV7-9 and J usage is TRBJ1-1; D uncertain. Trimming removed 4 bases from V and 4 bases from J, with 13 bases in between. There are 14 residues in the CDR3. Germline V gene lookup returns CDR1 SEHNR and CDR2 FQNEAQ (reference sequence). The CDR3 reads CASSSGPYSTEAFF. In DNA, the CDR3 is TGTGCCAGCAGCTCTGGACCGTACAGCACTGAAGCTTTCTTT.

By frequency in the sample, this clonotype is medium-sized. V usage is TRBV20-1 and J usage is TRBJ2-1; weak D call: TRBD1 (5 bases). Germline CDR1 DFQATT, CDR2 SNEGSKA (reference sequence). With 6 bases removed from V and 2 bases from J, the gap between germline ends came to 14 bases. This CDR3 is 14 amino acids long. The CDR3 DNA reads TGCAGTGCGCCCGACAGCTACCCCTACAATGAGCAGTTCTTC. Encoded protein: CSAPDSYPYNEQFF.

This clonotype was counted ten times or more. V is TRBV5-1 and J is TRBJ2-2; maybe TRBD2 (7 bases). The CDR3 runs 15 residues. Looked up from germline, CDR1 is SGHRS and CDR2 is YFSETQ. The V end lost 3 bases, the J end lost 4 bases, and 13 bases lay between the germline ends. CDR3 nucleotide sequence: TGCGCCAGCAGCTCGACGGGGGGCTCCACCGGGGAGCTGTTTTTT. Translated: CASSSTGGSTGELFF.

Judged by abundance, this clonotype is medium-sized. This chain links TRBV20-1 with TRBJ2-7, with 10 bases that match TRBD1. Germline V CDR1 and CDR2: DFQATT, SNEGSKA (reference sequence). The CDR3 loop spans 17 amino acids. The trim removed 1 base at V and 3 bases at J, leaving 12 bases unmatched. The CDR3 nucleotides read TGCAGTGCTAGAGGGACAGGGGGTAGTGGGACCGGCTACGAGCAGTACTTC. It encodes CSARGTGGSGTGYEQYF.